This T cell receptor (beta chain) was sequenced during a study of control samples from healthy donors and cancer patients. Repertoires were generated with immunoSEQ multiplex PCR, while TCRdb's copy carries only in-frame clones and drops some. The data contain 120,000 or so clones, 85% to 95% of them singletons. Trimming took 1 base from V and 7 from J, leaving 16 bases between them. This CDR3 comprises 15 residues. The germline CDR1 and CDR2 sequences are SEHNR and FQNEAQ (reference sequence). V is TRBV7-9 and J is TRBJ1-1; D possibly corresponds to TRBD1 (6 bases). The source material was PBMCs. The source of this sequence is a man aged 45-60 years with head and neck cancer. This chain's CDR3 is CASSLDGGRLFEAFF. The CDR3 DNA reads TGTGCCAGCAGCTTAGACGGGGGGCGTCTGTTTGAAGCTTTCTTT.